These T cell receptor beta chains were read from a single sample in a study of blood T cell repertoires in COVID-19. TCRdb keeps only in-frame clones here, not all; method: immunoSEQ multiplex PCR. The sample includes hundreds of thousands of clones, 80% to 90% of them seen just once. Sequenced: PBMCs or T cells enriched from blood (not recorded which). These receptors were collected from a man younger than 30 who had recovered from COVID-19. The CDR3 runs from the conserved cysteine through the conserved F or W. D genes are given only for firm matches. Expanded clones get a size class; other rows say once, few or many, or leave the size out.

V gene: TRBV12-3/TRBV12-4
clone size: -
CDR3 length: 13
J gene: TRBJ1-1
D gene: TRBD1
CDR3 protein: CASRLGQDSEAFF
CDR3 DNA: TGTGCCAGCAGACTCGGACAGGATTCTGAAGCTTTCTTT

V gene: TRBV6-2/TRBV6-3
clone size: few
CDR3 length: 13
J gene: TRBJ2-1
D gene: -
CDR3 protein: CASSLGAYNEQFF
CDR3 DNA: TGTGCCAGCAGTTTGGGAGCCTACAATGAGCAGTTCTTC

V gene: TRBV19
clone size: -
CDR3 length: 15
J gene: TRBJ1-2
D gene: TRBD1
CDR3 protein: CASSGRQGMKNGYTF
CDR3 DNA: TGTGCCAGTAGTGGACGACAGGGTATGAAGAATGGCTACACCTTC

V gene: TRBV6-5
clone size: once
CDR3 length: 15
J gene: TRBJ2-7
D gene: TRBD2
CDR3 protein: CASSSRTSGKSGLYF
CDR3 DNA: TGTGCCAGCAGTTCTAGGACTAGCGGGAAGTCCGGGTTGTACTTC

V gene: TRBV29-1
clone size: -
CDR3 length: 13
J gene: TRBJ2-3
D gene: -
CDR3 protein: CSVEGDGTDTQYF
CDR3 DNA: TGCAGCGTTGAGGGCGACGGCACAGATACGCAGTATTTT

V gene: TRBV6-5
clone size: -
CDR3 length: 13
J gene: TRBJ2-7
D gene: -
CDR3 protein: CASTPGLSYEQYF
CDR3 DNA: TGTGCCAGCACCCCCGGGTTATCCTACGAGCAGTACTTC

V gene: TRBV6-5
clone size: -
CDR3 length: 15
J gene: TRBJ2-7
D gene: TRBD1
CDR3 protein: CASSYSPGTVNEQYF
CDR3 DNA: TGTGCCAGCAGTTACTCGCCGGGGACAGTTAACGAGCAGTACTTC

V gene: TRBV4-1
clone size: -
CDR3 length: 14
J gene: TRBJ2-2
D gene: TRBD1
CDR3 protein: CASTRGRNTGELFF
CDR3 DNA: TGCGCCAGCACCAGGGGGCGGAACACCGGGGAGCTGTTTTTT

V gene: TRBV6-4
clone size: -
CDR3 length: 14
J gene: TRBJ1-1
D gene: TRBD1
CDR3 protein: CASRSGTGGDGAFF
CDR3 DNA: TGTGCCAGCAGATCCGGGACAGGGGGCGACGGAGCTTTCTTT

V gene: TRBV7-9
clone size: -
CDR3 length: 12
J gene: TRBJ1-2
D gene: -
CDR3 protein: CASSSDTYGYTF
CDR3 DNA: TGTGCCAGCAGCTCGGACACCTATGGCTACACCTTC

V gene: TRBV19
clone size: -
CDR3 length: 14
J gene: TRBJ2-7
D gene: TRBD1
CDR3 protein: CASSDRGSLYEQYF
CDR3 DNA: TGTGCCAGTAGCGACAGGGGCTCGCTCTACGAGCAGTACTTC

V gene: TRBV5-1
clone size: -
CDR3 length: 14
J gene: TRBJ1-1
D gene: TRBD1
CDR3 protein: CASSWGTEGKAAFF
CDR3 DNA: TGCGCCAGCAGCTGGGGGACAGAAGGAAAGGCAGCTTTCTTT

V gene: TRBV6-2/TRBV6-3
clone size: once
CDR3 length: 15
J gene: TRBJ2-4
D gene: TRBD2
CDR3 protein: CASSTTSGRVDIQYF
CDR3 DNA: TGTGCCAGCAGCACGACTAGCGGGAGGGTTGACATTCAGTACTTC

V gene: TRBV7-2
clone size: -
CDR3 length: 14
J gene: TRBJ1-5
D gene: TRBD1
CDR3 protein: CASSPGQNLQPQHF
CDR3 DNA: TGTGCCAGCAGCCCGGGACAGAACCTTCAGCCCCAGCATTTT

V gene: TRBV27
clone size: -
CDR3 length: 15
J gene: TRBJ1-1
D gene: -
CDR3 protein: CASSLRGEGNTEAFF
CDR3 DNA: TGTGCCAGCAGTCTCCGAGGGGAGGGCAACACTGAAGCTTTCTTT

V gene: TRBV30
clone size: -
CDR3 length: 12
J gene: TRBJ1-6
D gene: -
CDR3 protein: CAWSPGIPPLHF
CDR3 DNA: TGTGCCTGGAGTCCCGGGATCCCACCCCTCCACTTT

V gene: TRBV27
clone size: -
CDR3 length: 18
J gene: TRBJ1-1
D gene: TRBD1
CDR3 protein: CASSLPEATGNMNTEAFF
CDR3 DNA: TGTGCCAGCAGTTTACCCGAAGCGACAGGGAACATGAACACTGAAGCTTTCTTT

V gene: TRBV28
clone size: -
CDR3 length: 13
J gene: TRBJ1-2
D gene: -
CDR3 protein: CASSPPHRAGYTF
CDR3 DNA: TGTGCCAGCAGTCCTCCCCACAGGGCGGGCTACACCTTC

V gene: TRBV5-6
clone size: once
CDR3 length: 14
J gene: TRBJ2-2
D gene: -
CDR3 protein: CASSPSWVTGELFF
CDR3 DNA: TGTGCCAGCAGCCCTAGTTGGGTAACCGGGGAGCTGTTTTTT

V gene: TRBV28
clone size: -
CDR3 length: 14
J gene: TRBJ2-7
D gene: TRBD1
CDR3 protein: CASMTGPQSYEQYF
CDR3 DNA: TGTGCCAGCATGACAGGGCCACAATCCTACGAGCAGTACTTC

V gene: TRBV2
clone size: -
CDR3 length: 16
J gene: TRBJ1-6
D gene: TRBD1
CDR3 protein: CASTSPRGTDNSPLHF
CDR3 DNA: TGTGCCAGCACCTCCCCCCGGGGGACAGACAATTCACCCCTCCACTTT

V gene: TRBV3-1/TRBV3-2
clone size: -
CDR3 length: 15
J gene: TRBJ2-1
D gene: -
CDR3 protein: CASSQRSLSINEQFF
CDR3 DNA: TGTGCCAGCAGCCAACGGTCCCTCTCCATCAATGAGCAGTTCTTC

V gene: TRBV7-9
clone size: once
CDR3 length: 14
J gene: TRBJ1-1
D gene: TRBD1
CDR3 protein: CASSHRTGGTEAFF
CDR3 DNA: TGTGCCAGCAGCCACCGAACAGGGGGCACTGAAGCTTTCTTT

V gene: TRBV29-1
clone size: -
CDR3 length: 13
J gene: TRBJ2-3
D gene: TRBD2
CDR3 protein: CSAIAGSTDTQYF
CDR3 DNA: TGCAGCGCTATAGCGGGGAGCACAGATACGCAGTATTTT

V gene: TRBV7-9
clone size: -
CDR3 length: 15
J gene: TRBJ2-3
D gene: -
CDR3 protein: CASSDDSRVTDTQYF
CDR3 DNA: TGTGCCAGCAGCGATGACAGCCGGGTCACAGATACGCAGTATTTT

V gene: TRBV6-5
clone size: -
CDR3 length: 12
J gene: TRBJ2-5
D gene: TRBD1
CDR3 protein: CASKTGVETQYF
CDR3 DNA: TGTGCCAGCAAAACAGGGGTAGAGACCCAGTACTTC

V gene: TRBV28
clone size: once
CDR3 length: 12
J gene: TRBJ1-2
D gene: -
CDR3 protein: CASSSTNYGYTF
CDR3 DNA: TGTGCCAGCAGTTCAACTAACTATGGCTACACCTTC

V gene: TRBV6-5
clone size: -
CDR3 length: 14
J gene: TRBJ2-7
D gene: -
CDR3 protein: CASRSRQSSYEQYF
CDR3 DNA: TGTGCCAGCAGGTCAAGACAGAGCTCCTACGAGCAGTACTTC

V gene: TRBV7-2
clone size: -
CDR3 length: 15
J gene: TRBJ2-7
D gene: TRBD2
CDR3 protein: CASSQAGGNSYEQYF
CDR3 DNA: TGTGCCAGCAGTCAGGCGGGAGGCAACTCCTACGAGCAGTACTTC

V gene: TRBV27
clone size: once
CDR3 length: 15
J gene: TRBJ2-1
D gene: -
CDR3 protein: CASSPRASSYNEQFF
CDR3 DNA: TGTGCCAGCAGCCCGCGGGCGAGCTCCTACAATGAGCAGTTCTTC

V gene: TRBV15
clone size: -
CDR3 length: 15
J gene: TRBJ2-6
D gene: -
CDR3 protein: CATSRDRAGANVLTF
CDR3 DNA: TGTGCCACCAGCAGAGACAGGGCTGGGGCCAACGTCCTGACTTTC

V gene: TRBV11-3
clone size: -
CDR3 length: 12
J gene: TRBJ2-1
D gene: -
CDR3 protein: CASSHRNNEQFF
CDR3 DNA: TGTGCCAGCAGCCACAGAAACAATGAGCAGTTCTTC

V gene: TRBV5-8
clone size: -
CDR3 length: 17
J gene: TRBJ2-3
D gene: TRBD2
CDR3 protein: CASSLRLAGGGTDTQYF
CDR3 DNA: TGTGCCAGCAGCTTGCGTCTAGCGGGAGGAGGCACAGATACGCAGTATTTT

V gene: TRBV29-1
clone size: -
CDR3 length: 13
J gene: TRBJ1-5
D gene: -
CDR3 protein: CSYWGGGNQPQHF
CDR3 DNA: TGCAGCTATTGGGGAGGGGGCAATCAGCCCCAGCATTTT

V gene: TRBV7-2
clone size: -
CDR3 length: 13
J gene: TRBJ2-2
D gene: -
CDR3 protein: CASSSGNTGELFF
CDR3 DNA: TGTGCCAGCAGCTCAGGGAACACCGGGGAGCTGTTTTTT

V gene: TRBV5-1
clone size: -
CDR3 length: 13
J gene: TRBJ1-2
D gene: -
CDR3 protein: CASSDGGNYGYTF
CDR3 DNA: TGCGCCAGCAGCGACGGGGGTAACTATGGCTACACCTTC

V gene: TRBV27
clone size: -
CDR3 length: 17
J gene: TRBJ1-4
D gene: -
CDR3 protein: CASSSSPNSPTGEKLFF
CDR3 DNA: TGTGCCAGCAGTTCGTCCCCAAACTCCCCGACAGGCGAAAAACTGTTTTTT

V gene: TRBV7-8
clone size: -
CDR3 length: 14
J gene: TRBJ2-7
D gene: -
CDR3 protein: CASSIADTTYEQYF
CDR3 DNA: TGTGCCAGCAGCATAGCGGACACCACCTACGAGCAGTACTTC

V gene: TRBV9
clone size: -
CDR3 length: 14
J gene: TRBJ2-7
D gene: -
CDR3 protein: CASSRTRTAYEQYF
CDR3 DNA: TGTGCCAGCAGCAGGACCCGGACTGCCTACGAGCAGTACTTC

V gene: TRBV10-3
clone size: -
CDR3 length: 13
J gene: TRBJ2-5
D gene: -
CDR3 protein: CAISGTTQETQYF
CDR3 DNA: TGTGCCATCAGTGGCACTACCCAAGAGACCCAGTACTTC

V gene: TRBV27
clone size: -
CDR3 length: 18
J gene: TRBJ1-3
D gene: TRBD1
CDR3 protein: CASSLFTEAGGWGNTIYF
CDR3 DNA: TGTGCCAGCAGTTTATTTACAGAGGCAGGGGGTTGGGGAAACACCATATATTTT

V gene: TRBV4-2
clone size: -
CDR3 length: 14
J gene: TRBJ1-2
D gene: TRBD1
CDR3 protein: CASSQSGGQGGYTF
CDR3 DNA: TGTGCCAGCAGCCAATCAGGGGGTCAAGGAGGCTACACCTTC

V gene: TRBV7-3
clone size: -
CDR3 length: 18
J gene: TRBJ2-3
D gene: TRBD1
CDR3 protein: CATAPRDRTRRGTDTQYF
CDR3 DNA: TGTGCCACCGCACCGAGGGACAGAACCCGACGGGGCACAGATACGCAGTATTTT

V gene: TRBV6-5
clone size: -
CDR3 length: 15
J gene: TRBJ2-3
D gene: -
CDR3 protein: CASSYSAGWGNTQYF
CDR3 DNA: TGTGCCAGCAGTTACTCCGCGGGATGGGGGAATACGCAGTATTTT

V gene: TRBV2
clone size: -
CDR3 length: 13
J gene: TRBJ1-1
D gene: TRBD1
CDR3 protein: CASAGQMNTEAFF
CDR3 DNA: TGTGCCAGCGCGGGACAGATGAACACTGAAGCTTTCTTT

V gene: TRBV3-1/TRBV3-2
clone size: once
CDR3 length: 15
J gene: TRBJ1-2
D gene: TRBD1
CDR3 protein: CASSQGDRVGYGYTF
CDR3 DNA: TGTGCCAGCAGCCAAGGTGACAGGGTAGGCTATGGCTACACCTTC

V gene: TRBV28
clone size: -
CDR3 length: 14
J gene: TRBJ1-4
D gene: -
CDR3 protein: CASSLPQGGEKLFF
CDR3 DNA: TGTGCCAGCAGTCTGCCCCAAGGGGGTGAAAAACTGTTTTTT

V gene: TRBV6-4
clone size: -
CDR3 length: 14
J gene: TRBJ2-3
D gene: TRBD2
CDR3 protein: CASSVSGSTDTQYF
CDR3 DNA: TGTGCCAGCAGTGTTAGCGGGAGCACAGATACGCAGTATTTT

V gene: TRBV7-9
clone size: -
CDR3 length: 15
J gene: TRBJ2-7
D gene: TRBD2
CDR3 protein: CASSSGTGGSYEQYF
CDR3 DNA: TGTGCCAGCAGCTCCGGGACGGGAGGCTCCTACGAGCAGTACTTC

V gene: TRBV11-2
clone size: -
CDR3 length: 16
J gene: TRBJ2-7
D gene: TRBD2
CDR3 protein: CASSLLAGGRPYEQYF
CDR3 DNA: TGTGCCAGCAGCTTATTAGCGGGGGGCCGACCCTACGAGCAGTACTTC

V gene: TRBV6-5
clone size: -
CDR3 length: 15
J gene: TRBJ1-2
D gene: TRBD1
CDR3 protein: CASSFRQGHNYGYTF
CDR3 DNA: TGTGCCAGCAGCTTCCGACAGGGACATAACTATGGCTACACCTTC

V gene: TRBV7-9
clone size: -
CDR3 length: 14
J gene: TRBJ1-2
D gene: -
CDR3 protein: CASSLGGGEYGYTF
CDR3 DNA: TGTGCCAGCAGCTTAGGCGGGGGGGAGTATGGCTACACCTTC

V gene: TRBV15
clone size: -
CDR3 length: 13
J gene: TRBJ2-3
D gene: TRBD1
CDR3 protein: CATGTVLTDTQYF
CDR3 DNA: TGTGCCACCGGGACAGTCCTCACAGATACGCAGTATTTT

V gene: TRBV3-1/TRBV3-2
clone size: -
CDR3 length: 14
J gene: TRBJ1-4
D gene: -
CDR3 protein: CASSQEGAAEKLFF
CDR3 DNA: TGTGCCAGCAGCCAAGAGGGGGCGGCTGAAAAACTGTTTTTT

V gene: TRBV10-3
clone size: -
CDR3 length: 14
J gene: TRBJ1-6
D gene: TRBD1
CDR3 protein: CAITEGTGKSPLHF
CDR3 DNA: TGTGCCATCACTGAAGGGACAGGGAAATCACCCCTCCACTTT

V gene: TRBV28
clone size: -
CDR3 length: 15
J gene: TRBJ1-1
D gene: -
CDR3 protein: CASSFTRQMNTEAFF
CDR3 DNA: TGTGCCAGCAGCTTTACTAGACAAATGAACACTGAAGCTTTCTTT

V gene: TRBV19
clone size: -
CDR3 length: 12
J gene: TRBJ2-7
D gene: TRBD2
CDR3 protein: CASSRREGEQYF
CDR3 DNA: TGTGCCAGTAGTAGAAGGGAGGGGGAGCAGTACTTC

V gene: TRBV4-1
clone size: -
CDR3 length: 15
J gene: TRBJ2-3
D gene: TRBD1
CDR3 protein: CASRIKTGGTDTQYF
CDR3 DNA: TGCGCCAGCAGGATAAAGACAGGGGGCACAGATACGCAGTATTTT